A single sample is the source of the 10 T cell receptor beta chains below, sequenced in a study of T cells after yellow fever vaccination. Using its own MiXCR run on the 5' RACE reads, TCRdb lists one record per CDR3 protein. The sample carries about 350,000 distinct CDR3 sequences, roughly 4.3% recorded once. The sequencing here drew on PBMCs, taken 5 days after the yellow fever booster vaccination. The receptors here all came from a man younger than 35 who received the YFV17D yellow fever vaccine.

The rearrangement joins TRBV7-9 to TRBJ2-1; 13 nucleotides align to TRBD2. Germline CDR1 is SEHNR and CDR2 is FQNEAQ (reference sequence). Unmatched junction bases numbered 9, after V lost 4 bases and J lost 6 bases. The CDR3 spans 17 residues. CDR3 sequence (DNA): TGTGCCAGCAGCTCCAACCCCAGACTAGCGGGGGGCAATGAGCAGTTCTTC. Its translation is CASSSNPRLAGGNEQFF.

This chain links TRBV6-2 or TRBV6-3 with TRBJ2-7, with TRBD1 matching 10 bases. The CDR3 length is 16 residues. Germline values: CDR1 MNHEY, CDR2 SVGEGT. J was trimmed by 4 bases and V by 0 bases; bases with no gene match: 6. In DNA, the CDR3 is TGTGCCAGCAGTTACTCGAGGGGACAGGGGATATACGAGCAGTACGTC. Encoded protein: CASSYSRGQGIYEQYV.

This clonotype was counted many times. V gene TRBV7-2 combines with J gene TRBJ2-7, with 10 bases matching TRBD2. CDR1 is SGHTA and CDR2 is FQGNSA in the germline V gene. V lost 4 bases and J lost 2; bases outside the gene matches: 5. This CDR3 spans 15 amino acids. The DNA for the CDR3 is TGTGCCAGCAGCTATAATAGCGGGGGGCCCTACGAGCAGTACTTC. It is translated as CASSYNSGGPYEQYF.

This sequence joins TRBV9 and TRBJ1-1, with D uncertain. CDR1 and CDR2 from the germline V gene are SGDLS and YYNGEE. V was trimmed by 1 base and J by 1 base, leaving 8 bases between them. This CDR3 region has 14 residues. DNA for the CDR3: TGTGCCAGCAGCGTACGGTCCCAGAACACTGAAGCTTTCTTT. Encoded protein: CASSVRSQNTEAFF. Combining the CDR3 with reference TRBV9 and TRBJ1-1 gives the whole variable domain DSGVTQTPKHLITATGQRVTLRCSPRSGDLSVYWYQQSLDQGLQFLIQYYNGEERAKGNILERFSAQQFPDLHSELNLSSLELGDSALYFCASSVRSQNTEAFFGQGTRLTVV.

This clonotype showed up many times. J is TRBJ2-7 and V is TRBV7-2; 10 bases match TRBD2. J gave up 3 bases and V 3 bases, and 5 bases lay outside the gene matches. The germline CDR1 and CDR2 sequences are SGHTA and FQGNSA. This CDR3 region has 15 residues. The CDR3 here is CASSLAAGGLYEQYF. CDR3 DNA: TGTGCCAGCAGCTTGGCAGCGGGGGGGCTCTACGAGCAGTACTTC.

The chain combines TRBV20-1 with TRBJ1-4, with a weak D call TRBD1 (6 bases). CDR1 and CDR2 (germline): DFQATT, SNEGSKA (reference sequence). The CDR3 contains 13 residues. With 4 bases removed from V and 2 bases from J, the gap between germline ends came to 8 bases. In DNA, the CDR3 is TGCAGTGCTATGGGGGCTACTAATGAAAAACTGTTTTTT. Translation gives CSAMGATNEKLFF.

This clonotype was seen a handful of times. The chain is built from TRBV4-1 and TRBJ2-2; D is possibly TRBD2 (6 bases). The CDR3 loop spans 17 amino acids. V was cut by 0 bases and J by 5 bases, with 16 bases left in between. CDR1 MGHRA and CDR2 YSYEKL come from the germline V gene. The CDR3 nucleotides are TGCGCCAGCAGCCAAGAAGGTTGGAGGGTGGAAACCGGGGAGCTGTTTTTT. It is translated as CASSQEGWRVETGELFF.

The chain has TRBV5-8 and TRBJ1-1; 7 bases map to TRBD1. Trimming cost V 4 bases and J 0 bases; bases outside gene matches: 9. CDR1 SGHTS and CDR2 YDEGEE come from the germline V gene. CDR3 size: 16 residues. This CDR3 is CASSIYTGAMNTEAFF. As DNA, the CDR3 is TGTGCCAGCAGCATATACACAGGGGCCATGAACACTGAAGCTTTCTTT. Filled out from reference TRBV5-8 and TRBJ1-1, the complete variable domain reads EAGVTQSPTHLIKTRGQQATLRCSPISGHTSVYWYQQALGLGLQFLLWYDEGEERNRGNFPPRFSGRQFPNYSSELNVNALELEDSALYLCASSIYTGAMNTEAFFGQGTRLTVV.

The chain links TRBV20-1 to TRBJ2-7; a weak D match, TRBD2 (5 bases). Trimming shortened V by 6 bases and J by 0 bases, and 15 bases separated the two germline ends. CDR3 length: 14 amino acids. Germline V lookup: CDR1 DFQATT, CDR2 SNEGSKA (reference sequence). The CDR3 DNA sequence: TGCAGTGCCTCTCCGGACTGGGCCTCCTACGAGCAGTACTTC. This sequence encodes CSASPDWASYEQYF.

The chain uses TRBV12-3 or TRBV12-4 and TRBJ2-7; maybe TRBD1 (5 bases). This CDR3 region has 12 residues. V lost 6 bases to trimming and J lost 6 bases, with 12 bases between them. CDR3 residues: CASSPGFGEQYV. Written as DNA, the CDR3 is TGTGCCAGCAGCCCAGGGTTTGGCGAGCAGTACGTC.